This T cell receptor (beta chain) was retrieved from a study of cytomegalovirus exposure and HLA in healthy donors. Overall study results and limits: The productive fraction for most TCR beta V segments was about 87% or about 30% in an earlier analysis. Analysis was carried out at a later point, and it linked a missense DCLRE1C variant to TCR beta V- and J-gene trimming. Rare sequences made up most TCRs, while some public TCRs were found in many donors.

The CDR3 is made up of 16 amino acids. 60 Vbeta and 13 Jbeta primers were used in PCR. TCRdb's table, derived via immunoSEQ multiplex PCR, lists solely in-frame clones and lacks some. The repertoire holds some 190,000 clones, with more than 65% as singletons. Nominal health characterized the donors when sampled, though unrecorded immune exposures were likely. A word on this clone: Its antigen is as yet unknown.

The sequencing input was PBMCs. The chain couples TRBV12-2 to TRBJ2-1; no check of the table's D call, TRBD2, against the DNA was made. TRBV12-2 is given as a pseudogene. The TCR sequence derives from a female donor in good health and CMV-seronegative. CDR3 DNA sequence: TGTGCAAGTCGCTTAGGTCGCGGGAGGCTTTACAATGAGCAGTTCTTC. Translating it yields CASRLGRGRLYNEQFF.